What follows are 11 T cell receptor beta chains derived from one specimen sequenced in a study of blood T cell repertoires in COVID-19. Profiled with immunoSEQ multiplex PCR; TCRdb holds only in-frame clones, not every one. The sample holds approximately 500,000 clones, 85% to 90% seen once. Sequenced input: peripheral blood. Receptors originate from a woman aged 50 to 65 with COVID-19, enrolled during active disease.

The sample holds one count of this clone. The gene calls are TRBV3-1 (or the pseudogene TRBV3-2) and TRBJ1-2, with TRBD1 matching over 10 bases. The CDR3 has 14 amino acids. Trimming took 4 bases from V and 8 from J; bases not matched to a gene: 7. Germline CDR1 is LGHDT and CDR2 is YNNKEL (reference sequence). The CDR3 bases are TGTGCCAGCAGCCCGACAGGGGGCGTCGAAGGCTACACCTTC. Translated, it gives CASSPTGGVEGYTF.

The chain couples TRBV6-1 to TRBJ1-4, with 8 bases identical to TRBD1. Germline CDR1 is MNHNS and CDR2 is SASEGT. Unmatched junction bases numbered 17, after V lost 2 bases and J lost 0 bases. This CDR3 comprises 21 residues. CDR3 in amino acids: CASSEHGSHRQGTATNEKLFF. As DNA, the CDR3 is TGTGCCAGCAGTGAACACGGCAGCCACCGACAGGGGACTGCAACTAATGAAAAACTGTTTTTT.

CDR3 sequence: CASSARGAGELFF. CDR3 nucleotides: TGTGCCAGCAGCGCCCGGGGTGCCGGGGAGCTGTTTTTT. J is TRBJ2-2 and V is TRBV6-5; the D gene is possibly TRBD2 (5 bases). The CDR3 runs to 13 residues. V was shortened by 6 bases and J by 6 bases, with 11 bases between the two germline ends. Germline V gives CDR1 MNHEY, CDR2 SVGAGI.

This chain joins TRBV24-1 and TRBJ2-1; the match to TRBD2 covers 8 bases. V lost 9 bases and J lost 8; bases outside the gene matches: 8. Germline V gene lookup returns CDR1 KGHDR and CDR2 SFDVKD. This CDR3 has 13 residues. The CDR3 DNA follows: TGTGCCACCTCCGGGGGGGCCATCGATGAGCAGTTCTTC. As protein: CATSGGAIDEQFF.

The chain couples TRBV27 to TRBJ1-2; D perhaps matches TRBD1 (6 bases). Germline assignment: CDR1 MNHEY and CDR2 SMNVEV (reference sequence). The CDR3 length is 15 residues. Trimming stripped 2 bases from V and 4 bases from J, with 14 bases between. The CDR3 DNA follows: TGTGCCAGCAGTTTAGTTGCAGGGGTGGGCTATGGCTACACCTTC. It codes for CASSLVAGVGYGYTF.

Regarding this clone: The sample holds other DNA sequences that translate to the same CDR3. The rearrangement uses TRBV27 and TRBJ2-1; 11 bases map to TRBD2. Trimming at V came to 2 bases and at J to 5 bases, leaving 2 bases not matched to a gene. Germline CDR1 is MNHEY and CDR2 is SMNVEV (reference sequence). This CDR3 has 15 amino acids. The CDR3 loop is CASSLGTSGNNEQFF. CDR3 nucleotide sequence: TGTGCCAGCAGTTTAGGGACTAGCGGCAACAATGAGCAGTTCTTC.

The chain employs TRBV4-2 and TRBJ1-1; TRBD1 aligns across 7 bases. Germline V gives CDR1 LGHNA, CDR2 YNFKEQ. Trimming removed 0 bases from V and 11 bases from J; junction bases left unmatched: 12. The CDR3 is made up of 15 amino acids. Written as DNA, the CDR3 is TGTGCCAGCAGCCAAGATCGGAGACAGGGCCGATTGGCTTTCTTT. Translated, it gives CASSQDRRQGRLAFF.

This clone was recorded once. The conserved phenylalanine or tryptophan normally closing the CDR3 is absent here, so this likely arose from a read error. Because the CDR3's place on the DNA is in doubt, the DNA is left out and the CDR3 is given as listed by TCRdb. The chain recombines TRBV10-1 with TRBJ1-4; TRBD1 is the table's D call, not checked against the DNA. The CDR3 totals 8 residues, both ends included. CDR1 WNHNN and CDR2 SYGVQD come from the germline V gene (reference sequence). The CDR3 reads CATPEGVT.

The table lists this clone with a few counts. The V and J genes are TRBV2 and TRBJ2-7; unclear D gene. Germline loops: CDR1 SNHLY, CDR2 FYNNEI. V lost 5 bases and J 0 bases, leaving 11 bases between the germline ends. The CDR3 extends over 14 amino acids. CDR3 in DNA: TGTGCCAGCAGTCCGAGGATAAGCTCCTACGAGCAGTACTTC. It specifies CASSPRISSYEQYF.

The gene calls are TRBV20-1 and TRBJ1-5; D is unclear. CDR3 length: 13 residues. Germline CDR1 and CDR2: DFQATT and SNEGSKA (reference sequence). With 3 bases removed from V and 5 bases from J, the gap between germline ends came to 11 bases. DNA of the CDR3: TGCAGTGCTAGTTTTGGCACCCATCAGCCCCAGCATTTT. Its protein is CSASFGTHQPQHF.

This chain connects TRBV2 to TRBJ2-1; the match to TRBD2 covers 12 bases. Germline values: CDR1 SNHLY, CDR2 FYNNEI. The CDR3 extends over 16 amino acids. With V trimmed by 9 bases and J by 6 bases, 12 bases remained unmatched. In DNA form, the CDR3 reads TGTGCCAGTCACGACGGCCCTAGCGGGGGGGGCAATGAGCAGTTCTTC. Residues: CASHDGPSGGGNEQFF.